These 26 T cell receptor beta chains originate from one sample sequenced in a study of blood T cell repertoires in COVID-19. This table comes from immunoSEQ multiplex PCR, and its TCRdb copy is limited to in-frame clones, with some not included. The repertoire holds 130,000 or so clones, with 80% to 85% as singletons. The sequencing input was PBMCs or T cells enriched from blood (not recorded which). These receptors were obtained from a man aged 30 to 45 who had recovered from COVID-19.

The genes are TRBV10-2 and TRBJ2-7, with D possibly TRBD2 on 6 matching bases. This CDR3 contains 13 residues. V was pared by 6 bases and J by 5 bases, with 14 bases between. Germline CDR1 and CDR2: WSHSY and SAAADI. CDR3 in DNA: TGCGCCAGCAGGGGCCCGCCGGGGGACGAGCAGTACTTC. It specifies CASRGPPGDEQYF.

The rearrangement uses TRBV10-1 and TRBJ2-1; D is perhaps TRBD2 (7 bases). V was clipped by 7 bases and J by 3 bases, with 16 bases between them. Germline CDR1 is WNHNN and CDR2 is SYGVQD (reference sequence). There are 15 residues in the CDR3. This CDR3 is CASIKGGLGYNEQFF. The CDR3 nucleotides are TGCGCCAGCATCAAGGGGGGGTTAGGCTACAATGAGCAGTTCTTC.

The V call is TRBV5-1, the J call TRBJ1-5, with a tentative D call TRBD1 (6 bases). Trimming shortened V by 6 bases and J by 5 bases, and 27 bases separated the two germline ends. The germline V gene has CDR1 SGHRS and CDR2 YFSETQ. The CDR3 runs 18 residues. The CDR3 is CASTVVTAERQVHQPQHF. The CDR3 DNA reads TGCGCCAGCACCGTCGTCACTGCAGAGAGACAGGTCCATCAGCCCCAGCATTTT.

The sample holds one count of this clone. The genes are TRBV5-1 and TRBJ2-5; 9 bases align to TRBD2. Looked up from germline, CDR1 is SGHRS and CDR2 is YFSETQ. Losses at the gene ends were 0 bases for V and 0 bases for J; bases not matched to a gene: 3. This CDR3 comprises 16 residues. This chain's CDR3 is CASSLGIAGDQETQYF. DNA of the CDR3: TGCGCCAGCAGCTTGGGGATAGCGGGGGACCAAGAGACCCAGTACTTC.

The gene calls are TRBV27 and TRBJ2-3; the match to TRBD2 covers 14 bases. Germline V gene data show CDR1 as MNHEY and CDR2 as SMNVEV (reference sequence). The junction had 5 bases not matched to a gene; V was cut back by 3 bases and J by 9 bases. CDR3 length: 15 residues. The CDR3 DNA reads as TGTGCCAGCAGTTTTGGGACTAGCGGGAGAGGGACGCAGTATTTT. This codes for CASSFGTSGRGTQYF.

The chain is built from TRBV28 and TRBJ1-6; unclear D gene. Germline CDR1 MDHEN, CDR2 SYDVKM. V was pared by 5 bases and J by 2 bases, with 13 bases between. This CDR3 is built from 16 residues. The CDR3 DNA follows: TGTGCCAGCAGTACCAACAGAAATACCTATAATTCACCCCTCCACTTT. This gives the protein CASSTNRNTYNSPLHF.

The rearrangement joins TRBV6-5 to TRBJ2-7; possibly TRBD2 for D (5 bases). Germline V gene data show CDR1 as MNHEY and CDR2 as SVGAGI. CDR3 size: 15 residues. With 7 bases removed from V and 7 bases from J, the gap between germline ends came to 23 bases. The CDR3 bases are TGTGCCAGCAAGACGTCGGGCGGCGGGTTGAGTGAGCAGTACTTC. Its protein product is CASKTSGGGLSEQYF.

The chain couples TRBV7-3 to TRBJ2-1; TRBD2 aligns across 10 bases. Germline-derived CDR1 and CDR2 are SGHTA and FQGTGA. The V segment lost 1 base and the J segment 4 bases; nucleotides outside the gene matches: 4. The CDR3 consists of 16 residues. CDR3 coding DNA: TGTGCCAGCAGCTTAAGTGGGACTAGCGTTTACAATGAGCAGTTCTTC. It encodes CASSLSGTSVYNEQFF.

The chain recombines TRBV5-5 with TRBJ1-4; 7 nucleotides line up with TRBD1. CDR1 and CDR2 (germline): SGHKS, YYEKEE (reference sequence). V shed 0 bases, J shed 3 bases, and the junction held 8 bases outside the gene matches. This CDR3 comprises 17 residues. The CDR3 coding sequence is TGTGCCAGCAGCTTGGCCTCTTACAGGGGACCTAATGAAAAACTGTTTTTT. Encoded protein: CASSLASYRGPNEKLFF. Together with reference TRBV5-5 and TRBJ1-4, the CDR3 gives the full variable domain: DAGVTQSPTHLIKTRGQQVTLRCSPISGHKSVSWYQQVLGQGPQFIFQYYEKEERGRGNFPDRFSARQFPNYSSELNVNALLLGDSALYLCASSLASYRGPNEKLFFGSGTQLSVL.

V is TRBV6-2 or TRBV6-3 and J is TRBJ2-7, with D perhaps TRBD1 (6 bases). The germline CDR1 and CDR2 sequences are MNHEY and SVGEGT. This CDR3 is 15 amino acids long. Between the trimmed V and J ends, which lost 6 bases and 1 base, there was a span of 16 bases. CDR3 DNA sequence: TGTGCCAGCAGCCCGTTGGGGGCACCTTCCTACGAGCAGTACTTC. It is translated as CASSPLGAPSYEQYF.

This sequence joins TRBV19 and TRBJ2-7, with TRBD1 identical over 11 bases. There are 14 residues in the CDR3. V gave up 1 base and J gave up 6 bases; unmatched junction bases: 2. Germline CDR1 reads LNHDA; CDR2 reads SQIVND (reference sequence). The DNA of the CDR3 is TGTGCCAGTAGTATAGGGGACAGGGGGAGCGAGCAGTACTTC. Its protein is CASSIGDRGSEQYF. The entire variable domain, with the rest obtained from reference TRBV19 and TRBJ2-7, is as follows: DGGITQSPKYLFRKEGQNVTLSCEQNLNHDAMYWYRQDPGQGLRLIYYSQIVNDFQKGDIAEGYSVSREKKESFPLTVTSAQKNPTAFYLCASSIGDRGSEQYFGPGTRLTVT.

Only one count was recorded for this clone. This sequence joins TRBV19 and TRBJ2-5, with D unclear. Germline-derived CDR1 and CDR2 are LNHDA and SQIVND (reference sequence). V was clipped by 11 bases and J by 2 bases, with 18 bases between them. The CDR3 is 14 residues long. CDR3 coding DNA: TGTGCCGCCGGGTCGAGTTTTGAACAAGAGACCCAGTACTTC. Translated, it gives CAAGSSFEQETQYF.

This clone has a single count. The V and J genes are TRBV12-3 or TRBV12-4 and TRBJ2-5; D call uncertain. V was clipped by 5 bases and J by 4 bases, with 5 bases between them. This CDR3 comprises 11 residues. CDR3 coding DNA: TGTGCCAGCAGTCCCCGAGAGACCCAGTACTTC. Protein: CASSPRETQYF.

The V and J genes are TRBV6-5 and TRBJ2-7; D is ambiguous. V gave up 5 bases and J gave up 3 bases, with 17 bases separating them. Germline values: CDR1 MNHEY, CDR2 SVGAGI. This CDR3 has 15 residues. Here the CDR3 DNA reads TGTGCCAGCAGTAGCCTAAGCAGGTTCCTCTACGAGCAGTACTTC. Translated: CASSSLSRFLYEQYF.

The chain uses TRBV5-4 and TRBJ1-2, with TRBD1 matching over 7 bases. Per germline, CDR1 SGHNT and CDR2 YYREEE (reference sequence). The junction had 15 bases not matched to a gene; V was cut back by 0 bases and J by 7 bases. CDR3 length: 17 amino acids. In DNA, the CDR3 is TGTGCCAGCAGCTTGGTCCCGGGACAGAGAATCAGGGGTGGCTACACCTTC. It is translated as CASSLVPGQRIRGGYTF.

The chain joins TRBV5-1 to TRBJ2-5, with 8 bases identical to TRBD1. The CDR3 is made up of 14 amino acids. Germline-derived CDR1 and CDR2 are SGHRS and YFSETQ. Unmatched junction bases numbered 2, after V lost 2 bases and J lost 2 bases. The CDR3 protein is CASSFRGPQETQYF. CDR3 in DNA: TGCGCCAGCAGCTTCAGGGGGCCTCAAGAGACCCAGTACTTC.

This clone occurred many times. The chain recombines TRBV15 with TRBJ2-1; 9 bases align to TRBD1. The CDR3 is made up of 15 amino acids. The V gene end was trimmed by 1 base and the J gene end by 6 bases; junction bases not matched to a gene: 4. CDR1 is LNHNV, CDR2 YYDKDF, per germline (reference sequence). This CDR3 is CATSRGTGDSNEQFF. As DNA, the CDR3 is TGTGCCACCAGCAGAGGGACAGGGGATAGCAATGAGCAGTTCTTC.

The rearrangement uses TRBV29-1 and TRBJ2-3; no definite D call. V shed 3 bases and J shed 2 bases, with 12 bases lying between them. This CDR3 region has 14 residues. Germline CDR1 reads SQVTM; CDR2 reads ANQGSEA. The CDR3 region has the DNA TGCAGCGTTGATTACGGGTCTTCCACAGATACGCAGTATTTT. The encoded protein is CSVDYGSSTDTQYF.

This sequence joins TRBV27 and TRBJ2-3; perhaps TRBD1 as D (5 bases). This CDR3 contains 15 residues. The germline V gene encodes CDR1 MNHEY and CDR2 SMNVEV (reference sequence). The V end was cut by 7 bases, the J end by 4 bases, with 18 bases between. The CDR3 loop is CASTPVAGPADTQYF. The CDR3 DNA sequence: TGTGCCAGCACCCCTGTGGCAGGGCCCGCAGATACGCAGTATTTT.

The chain has TRBV4-1 and TRBJ2-2; 7 nucleotides line up with TRBD2. V lost 4 bases to trimming and J lost 1 base; unmatched junction nucleotides: 3. The CDR3 contains 15 residues. Germline CDR1 and CDR2: MGHRA and YSYEKL. Here the CDR3 reads CASSLGGVNTGELFF. The CDR3 DNA follows: TGCGCCAGCAGCCTGGGGGGGGTGAACACCGGGGAGCTGTTTTTT.

Note on this clone: Within the sample, other DNA sequences also encode this same CDR3. The rearrangement links TRBV12-5 to TRBJ1-5; 8 positions match TRBD1. Trimming took 6 bases from V and 5 from J; bases not matched to a gene: 6. This CDR3 has 14 amino acids. Per the germline V gene, CDR1 is LGHNT and CDR2 is FRNRAP. The CDR3 nucleotides are TGTGCTAGTGGCCTCGGACAGGGACATCAGCCCCAGCATTTT. Translation gives CASGLGQGHQPQHF.

The genes are TRBV13 and TRBJ2-2; 10 nucleotides match TRBD1. This CDR3 spans 18 amino acids. The V gene end was trimmed by 5 bases and the J gene end by 3 bases; junction bases not matched to a gene: 12. Germline loops: CDR1 PRHDT, CDR2 FYEKMQ (reference sequence). CDR3 bases: TGTGCCAGCAGCCCAGCCCCTCCCGGGACAGGGGACACCGGGGAGCTGTTTTTT. Protein: CASSPAPPGTGDTGELFF.

This clone was picked up one time. This chain joins TRBV29-1 and TRBJ2-7, with D possibly being TRBD1 (5 bases). The V end lost 0 bases, the J end lost 2 bases, and 11 bases lay between the germline ends. CDR3 length: 14 residues. Per germline, CDR1 SQVTM and CDR2 ANQGSEA. CDR3 bases: TGCAGCGTTGAAGATCAATACAGGCCCTACGAGCAGTACTTC. Translating it yields CSVEDQYRPYEQYF.

The chain recombines TRBV2 with TRBJ1-5; 9 nucleotides line up with TRBD1. CDR1 is SNHLY and CDR2 is FYNNEI in the germline V gene. The CDR3 contains 15 residues. V lost 6 bases, J lost 4 bases, and 7 bases stayed unmatched. In DNA form, the CDR3 reads TGTGCCAGCAGGGATTGGACAGGGGCGAATCAGCCCCAGCATTTT. Translating gives CASRDWTGANQPQHF.

The chain is built from TRBV2 and TRBJ2-5; 13 bases agree with TRBD2. Germline V lookup: CDR1 SNHLY, CDR2 FYNNEI. The CDR3 runs to 18 residues. V was pared by 4 bases and J by 1 base, with 9 bases of the junction left unmatched. For the CDR3, the DNA is TGTGCCAGCAGTGGGGGACTAGCGGGATATGTACGCCAAGAGACCCAGTACTTC. Translated, it gives CASSGGLAGYVRQETQYF. The complete variable domain, with remaining parts taken from reference TRBV2 and TRBJ2-5, reads EPEVTQTPSHQVTQMGQEVILRCVPISNHLYFYWYRQILGQKVEFLVSFYNNEISEKSEIFDDQFSVERPDGSNFTLKIRSTKLEDSAMYFCASSGGLAGYVRQETQYFGPGTRLLVL.

The chain joins TRBV27 to TRBJ1-1; 7 nucleotides line up with TRBD1. This CDR3 region has 12 residues. V trimming: 11 bases; J trimming: 1 base; junction bases outside the gene matches: 4. Germline loops: CDR1 MNHEY, CDR2 SMNVEV (reference sequence). The CDR3 DNA follows: TGTGCCGCGTGGACAGGGAACACTGAAGCTTTCTTT. Translated: CAAWTGNTEAFF.